Listed below are T cell receptor beta chains from one sample, sequenced in a study of cytomegalovirus exposure and HLA in healthy donors. This table comes from immunoSEQ multiplex PCR, and its TCRdb copy is limited to in-frame clones, with some not included. The table records about 98,000 clones, about two thirds of them present only once. Sequencing was performed on PBMCs. Source of these receptors: a man in his forties or fifties in good health and CMV-seronegative. Both conserved end residues are part of each CDR3. The order of the fields is clone size, V gene, D gene, J gene, CDR3 protein, CDR3 DNA. A D gene is named only where the DNA matches it firmly. A clone size is listed for some rows: how often the clone was seen (once, few, many), or a class if it is expanded.

NA	TRBV27	TRBD1	TRBJ1-6	CASRRQGAQNSPLHF	TGTGCCAGCAGAAGACAGGGGGCGCAGAATTCACCCCTCCACTTT
NA	TRBV10-3	TRBD1	TRBJ1-6	CAISEGQGARSPLHF	TGTGCCATCAGTGAAGGACAGGGGGCGAGATCACCCCTCCACTTT
NA	TRBV6-5	NA	TRBJ2-7	CASRTGGGSLREQYF	TGTGCCAGCAGAACCGGAGGAGGAAGCCTACGAGAGCAGTACTTC
NA	TRBV6-6	TRBD1	TRBJ1-5	CASSYSQGAAQPQHF	TGTGCCAGCAGTTACTCGCAGGGGGCTGCGCAGCCCCAGCATTTT
NA	TRBV2	NA	TRBJ1-5	CASSDTSSNQPQHF	TGTGCCAGCAGTGACACGAGTAGCAATCAGCCCCAGCATTTT
NA	TRBV6-6	NA	TRBJ2-2	CASMGRGGELFF	TGTGCCAGCATGGGTAGGGGCGGGGAGCTGTTTTTT
NA	TRBV29-1	NA	TRBJ2-7	CSVSDKHTYEQYF	TGCAGCGTTTCCGACAAGCATACCTACGAGCAGTACTTC
once	TRBV7-2	TRBD2	TRBJ2-2	CASSLALAGGNLRELFF	TGTGCCAGCAGCTTAGCCCTAGCGGGGGGCAATTTGAGGGAGCTGTTTTTT
NA	TRBV11-2	NA	TRBJ2-7	CASSLRPVAGAAEQYF	TGTGCCAGCAGCTTAAGGCCTGTCGCGGGGGCCGCCGAGCAGTACTTC
NA	TRBV18	TRBD1	TRBJ2-1	CASSTTGDEQFF	TGTGCCAGCTCAACGACAGGGGATGAGCAGTTCTTC
once	TRBV27	NA	TRBJ2-7	CASSFTDLYEQYF	TGTGCCAGCAGTTTTACAGACCTCTACGAGCAGTACTTC
NA	TRBV13	NA	TRBJ2-1	CASSQQGSHEQFF	TGTGCCAGCAGCCAGCAGGGGTCACATGAGCAGTTCTTC
NA	TRBV11-3	NA	TRBJ2-5	CASSLVAVQETQYF	TGTGCCAGCAGCTTAGTAGCAGTCCAAGAGACCCAGTACTTC